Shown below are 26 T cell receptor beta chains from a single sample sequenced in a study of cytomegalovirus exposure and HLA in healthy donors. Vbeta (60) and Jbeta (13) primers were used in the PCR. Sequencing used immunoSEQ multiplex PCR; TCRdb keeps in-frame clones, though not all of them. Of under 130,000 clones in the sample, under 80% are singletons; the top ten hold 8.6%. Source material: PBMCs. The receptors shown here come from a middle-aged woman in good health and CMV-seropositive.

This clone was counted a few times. The DNA for the CDR3 is TGTGCCAGCAGCTTAGGGACAGGGCGACCCCTCCACTTT. This encodes CASSLGTGRPLHF. V is TRBV7-3 and J is TRBJ1-6; 9 nucleotides align to TRBD1. V shed 2 bases and J 12 bases; nucleotides not matched to a gene: 2. CDR1 is SGHTA, CDR2 FQGTGA, per germline. The CDR3 contains 13 residues. Drawing the rest from reference TRBV7-3 and TRBJ1-6, the complete variable domain is GAGVSQTPSNKVTEKGKYVELRCDPISGHTALYWYRQSLGQGPEFLIYFQGTGAADDSGLPNDRFFAVRPEGSVSTLKIQRTERGDSAVYLCASSLGTGRPLHFGNGTRLTVT.

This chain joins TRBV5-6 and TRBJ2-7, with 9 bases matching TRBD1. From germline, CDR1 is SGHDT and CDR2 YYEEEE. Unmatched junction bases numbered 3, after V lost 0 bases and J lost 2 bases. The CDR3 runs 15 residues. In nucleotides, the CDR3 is TGTGCCAGCAGCTTGGCAGGACAGGGGACCTACGAGCAGTACTTC. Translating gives CASSLAGQGTYEQYF. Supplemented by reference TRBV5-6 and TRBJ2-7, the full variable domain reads DAGVTQSPTHLIKTRGQQVTLRCSPKSGHDTVSWYQQALGQGPQFIFQYYEEEERQRGNFPDRFSGHQFPNYSSELNVNALLLGDSALYLCASSLAGQGTYEQYFGPGTRLTVT.

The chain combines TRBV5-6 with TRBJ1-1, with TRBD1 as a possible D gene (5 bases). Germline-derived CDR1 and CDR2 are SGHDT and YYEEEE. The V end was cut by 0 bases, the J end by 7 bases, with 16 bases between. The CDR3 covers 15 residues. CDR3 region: CASSLGIGRGGEAFF. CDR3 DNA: TGTGCCAGCAGCTTGGGGATAGGACGGGGGGGTGAAGCTTTCTTT.

This CDR3 is CASVRENTEAFF. The CDR3 nucleotides read TGTGCCAGCGTTCGCGAGAACACTGAAGCTTTCTTT. The chain links TRBV28 to TRBJ1-1; D is uncertain. The CDR3 loop spans 12 amino acids. Trimming shortened V by 8 bases and J by 1 base, and 8 bases separated the two germline ends. Germline V lookup: CDR1 MDHEN, CDR2 SYDVKM. Complete variable domain (other parts from reference TRBV28 and TRBJ1-1): DVKVTQSSRYLVKRTGEKVFLECVQDMDHENMFWYRQDPGLGLRLIYFSYDVKMKEKGDIPEGYSVSREKKERFSLILESASTNQTSMYLCASVRENTEAFFGQGTRLTVV.

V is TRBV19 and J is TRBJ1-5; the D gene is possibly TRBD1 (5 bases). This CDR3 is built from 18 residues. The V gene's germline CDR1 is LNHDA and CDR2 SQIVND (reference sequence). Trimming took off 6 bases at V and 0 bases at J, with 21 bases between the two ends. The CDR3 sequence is CASRTVGLGGDSNQPQHF. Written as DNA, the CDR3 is TGTGCCAGTAGAACCGTCGGTTTGGGGGGTGATAGCAATCAGCCCCAGCATTTT.

CDR3 in amino acids: CASRPGQGAGEAFF. In DNA form, the CDR3 reads TGTGCCAGTAGACCGGGACAGGGGGCTGGTGAAGCTTTCTTT. The chain recombines TRBV19 with TRBJ1-1; the match to TRBD1 covers 12 bases. The CDR3 loop spans 14 amino acids. V shed 6 bases, J shed 7 bases, and the junction held 6 bases outside the gene matches. Germline V gene data show CDR1 as LNHDA and CDR2 as SQIVND (reference sequence).

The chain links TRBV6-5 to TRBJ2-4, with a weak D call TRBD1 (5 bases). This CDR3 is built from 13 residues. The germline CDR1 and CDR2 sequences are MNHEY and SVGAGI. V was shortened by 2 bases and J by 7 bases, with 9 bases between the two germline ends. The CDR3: CASSYTKGNIQYF. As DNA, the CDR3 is TGTGCCAGCAGTTACACCAAGGGGAACATTCAGTACTTC.

CDR3: CASFIRRRAGELFF. The DNA of the CDR3 is TGTGCCAGCTTCATTAGGAGGAGGGCCGGGGAGCTGTTTTTT. The chain combines TRBV14 with TRBJ2-2, with D possibly matching TRBD2 (6 bases). Germline CDR1 is SGHDN and CDR2 is FVKESK. This CDR3 comprises 14 residues. Trimming removed 8 bases from V and 6 bases from J, with 16 bases in between.

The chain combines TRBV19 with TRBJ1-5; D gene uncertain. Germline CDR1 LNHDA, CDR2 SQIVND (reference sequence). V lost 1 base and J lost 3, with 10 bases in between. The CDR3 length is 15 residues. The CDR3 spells CASSIVTNFNQPQHF. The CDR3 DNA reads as TGTGCCAGTAGTATAGTAACCAACTTCAATCAGCCCCAGCATTTT.

CDR3: CSVEGAGGISYNEQFF. CDR3 DNA sequence: TGCAGCGTTGAAGGGGCGGGGGGAATCTCCTACAATGAGCAGTTCTTC. The chain employs TRBV29-1 and TRBJ2-1, with 8 bases lining up with TRBD2. The CDR3 has 16 amino acids. Germline V gene sequence: CDR1 SQVTM, CDR2 ANQGSEA. With V trimmed by 1 base and J by 0 bases, 5 bases remained unmatched.

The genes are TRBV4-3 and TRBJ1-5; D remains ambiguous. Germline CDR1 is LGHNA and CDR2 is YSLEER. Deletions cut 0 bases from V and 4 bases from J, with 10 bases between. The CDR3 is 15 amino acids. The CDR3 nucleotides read TGCGCCAGCAGCCAAGATCTGCGGAGAAATCAGCCCCAGCATTTT. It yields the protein CASSQDLRRNQPQHF.

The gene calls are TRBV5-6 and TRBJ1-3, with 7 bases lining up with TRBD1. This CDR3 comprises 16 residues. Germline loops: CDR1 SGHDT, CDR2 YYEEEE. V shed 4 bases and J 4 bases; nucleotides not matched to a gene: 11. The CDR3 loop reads CASSLTGIEPGNTIYF. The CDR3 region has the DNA TGTGCCAGCAGCCTGACAGGGATTGAACCCGGAAACACCATATATTTT.

In DNA form, the CDR3 reads TGCAGTGCTTGGACTTACTATGGCTACACCTTC. Translating it yields CSAWTYYGYTF. This chain joins TRBV20-1 and TRBJ1-2; D is uncertain. Trimming removed 5 bases from V and 3 bases from J, with 7 bases in between. Germline CDR1 DFQATT, CDR2 SNEGSKA (reference sequence). The CDR3 loop spans 11 amino acids.

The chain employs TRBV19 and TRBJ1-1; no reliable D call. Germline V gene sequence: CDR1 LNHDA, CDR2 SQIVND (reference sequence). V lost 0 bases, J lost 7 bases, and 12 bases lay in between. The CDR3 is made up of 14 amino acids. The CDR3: CASSIDLRGIEAFF. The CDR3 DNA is TGTGCCAGTAGTATAGATCTTCGAGGCATTGAAGCTTTCTTT.

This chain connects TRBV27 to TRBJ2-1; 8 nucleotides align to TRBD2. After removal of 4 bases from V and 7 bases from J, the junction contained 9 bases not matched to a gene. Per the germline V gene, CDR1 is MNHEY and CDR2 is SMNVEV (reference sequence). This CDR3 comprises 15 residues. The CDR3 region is CASSSITGRDNEQFF. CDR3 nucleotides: TGTGCCAGCAGTTCGATCACCGGGAGGGATAATGAGCAGTTCTTC.

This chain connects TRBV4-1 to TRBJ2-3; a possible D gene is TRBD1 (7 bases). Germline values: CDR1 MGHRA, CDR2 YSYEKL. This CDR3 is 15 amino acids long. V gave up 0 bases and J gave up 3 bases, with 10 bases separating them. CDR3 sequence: CASSQDRGRTDTQYF. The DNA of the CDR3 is TGCGCCAGCAGCCAAGACAGGGGGAGGACAGATACGCAGTATTTT.

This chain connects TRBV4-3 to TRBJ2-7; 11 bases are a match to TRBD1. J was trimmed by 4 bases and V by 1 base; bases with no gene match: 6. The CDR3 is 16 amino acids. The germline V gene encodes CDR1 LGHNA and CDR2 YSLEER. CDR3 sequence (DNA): TGCGCCAGCAGCCAAGCTCGGGACAGGGGGATATACGAGCAGTACTTC. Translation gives CASSQARDRGIYEQYF.

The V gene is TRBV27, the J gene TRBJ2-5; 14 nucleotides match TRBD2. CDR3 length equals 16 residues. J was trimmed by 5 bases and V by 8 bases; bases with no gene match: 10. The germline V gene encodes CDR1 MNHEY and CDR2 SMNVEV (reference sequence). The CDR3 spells CASYRLAGGPGETQYF. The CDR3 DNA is TGTGCCAGCTACAGACTAGCGGGAGGGCCTGGGGAGACCCAGTACTTC.

In DNA form, the CDR3 reads TGTGCCAGCCAGTCTGGGTTTGGAGAGGATACGCAGTATTTT. Translation gives CASQSGFGEDTQYF. The J gene is TRBJ2-3, the V gene TRBV6-4; the D is unclear. V gave up 8 bases and J gave up 6 bases, with 18 bases separating them. The CDR3 sequence is 14 residues long. Germline CDR1 MRHNA, CDR2 SNTAGT.

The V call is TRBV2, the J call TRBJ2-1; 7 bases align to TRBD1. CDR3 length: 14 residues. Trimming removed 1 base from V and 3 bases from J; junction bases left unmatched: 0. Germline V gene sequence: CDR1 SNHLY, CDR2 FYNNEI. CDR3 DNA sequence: TGTGCCAGCAGTGAAGACAGGGGCTACAATGAGCAGTTCTTC. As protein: CASSEDRGYNEQFF.

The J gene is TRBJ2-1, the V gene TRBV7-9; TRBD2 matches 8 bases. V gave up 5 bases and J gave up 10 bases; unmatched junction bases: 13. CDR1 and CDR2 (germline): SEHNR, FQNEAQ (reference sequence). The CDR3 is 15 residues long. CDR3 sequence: CASSPRGGVVVEQFF. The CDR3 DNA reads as TGTGCCAGCAGCCCCCGGGGGGGCGTCGTAGTCGAGCAGTTCTTC.

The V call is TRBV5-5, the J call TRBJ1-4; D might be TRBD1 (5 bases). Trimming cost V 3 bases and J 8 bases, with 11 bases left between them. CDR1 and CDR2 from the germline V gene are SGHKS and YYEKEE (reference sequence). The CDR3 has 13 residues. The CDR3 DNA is TGTGCCAGCAGCTGGGGGGGGGTCGAAAAACTGTTTTTT. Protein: CASSWGGVEKLFF.

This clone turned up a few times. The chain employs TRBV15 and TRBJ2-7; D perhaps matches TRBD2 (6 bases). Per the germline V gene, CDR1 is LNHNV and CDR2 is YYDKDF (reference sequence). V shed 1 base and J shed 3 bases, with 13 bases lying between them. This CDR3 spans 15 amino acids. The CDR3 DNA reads TGTGCCACCAGCAGAGTTGGAGGGCTGATCTACGAGCAGTACTTC. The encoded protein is CATSRVGGLIYEQYF.

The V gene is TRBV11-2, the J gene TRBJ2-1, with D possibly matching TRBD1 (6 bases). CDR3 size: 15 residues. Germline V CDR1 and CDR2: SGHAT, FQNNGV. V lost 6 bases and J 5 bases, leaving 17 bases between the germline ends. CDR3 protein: CASSRTGTSDNEQFF. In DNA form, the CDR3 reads TGTGCCAGCAGTCGAACCGGGACAAGCGACAATGAGCAGTTCTTC.

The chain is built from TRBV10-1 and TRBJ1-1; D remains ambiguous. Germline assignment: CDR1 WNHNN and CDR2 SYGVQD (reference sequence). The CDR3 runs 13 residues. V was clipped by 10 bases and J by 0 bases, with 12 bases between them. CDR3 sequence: CATRLSVNTEAFF. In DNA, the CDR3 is TGCGCCACCCGTCTCTCGGTGAACACTGAAGCTTTCTTT.

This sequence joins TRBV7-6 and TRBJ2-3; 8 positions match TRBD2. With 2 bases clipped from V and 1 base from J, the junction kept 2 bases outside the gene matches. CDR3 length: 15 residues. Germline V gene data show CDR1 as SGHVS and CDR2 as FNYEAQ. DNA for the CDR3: TGTGCCAGCAGCTTATTGGGACTAGGCACAGATACGCAGTATTTT. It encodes CASSLLGLGTDTQYF.